This T cell receptor beta chain was sequenced for a study of cytomegalovirus exposure and HLA in healthy donors. Germline V lookup: CDR1 SGDLS, CDR2 YYNGEE. This CDR3 comprises 15 residues. V trimming: 4 bases; J trimming: 6 bases; junction bases outside the gene matches: 12. Researchers ran the PCR with 60 Vbeta and 13 Jbeta primers. Sequencing was performed with immunoSEQ multiplex PCR; in TCRdb, only in-frame clones are kept and a portion is missing. The specimen's table records about 70,000 clones. The material sequenced was PBMCs. J is TRBJ2-7 and V is TRBV9; 8 bases map to TRBD2. The origin of this receptor is a female donor in good health and CMV-seropositive. The CDR3: CASSLNSGGRAEQYF. CDR3 coding DNA: TGTGCCAGCAGCCTAAACAGCGGGGGCAGGGCCGAGCAGTACTTC.